A single sample is the source of the 28 T cell receptor beta chains below, sequenced in a study of response to subunit inactivated influenza vaccine. TCRdb reprocessed the RT-PCR reads with MiXCR, giving one entry per CDR3 protein. Counted here are approximately 290,000 distinct CDR3 sequences, approximately 21% occurring once; the ten biggest clones make up under 13%. The material sequenced was PBMCs from blood, taken less than 22 months after vaccination. These receptors originate from a man aged 50 to 69 who received an inactivated influenza vaccine.

V and J are TRBV4-3 and TRBJ1-2; D gene uncertain. CDR3 length: 13 amino acids. Trimming left V 0 bases short and J 6 bases short, with 8 bases between. The V gene's germline CDR1 is LGHNA and CDR2 YSLEER. The CDR3 loop is CASSQDLGDGYTF. In DNA form, the CDR3 reads TGCGCCAGCAGCCAAGATCTTGGTGATGGCTACACCTTC.

The rearrangement uses TRBV7-2 and TRBJ2-2; weak D call: TRBD2 (6 bases). Germline V gene sequence: CDR1 SGHTA, CDR2 FQGNSA. Trimming pared 3 bases from V and 0 bases from J, leaving 8 bases between. The CDR3 is 15 amino acids. As DNA, the CDR3 is TGTGCCAGCAGCTTTACGGGGGCGAACACCGGGGAGCTGTTTTTT. Translated, it gives CASSFTGANTGELFF.

This chain links TRBV20-1 with TRBJ1-5; D gene ambiguous. V lost 3 bases, J lost 6 bases, and 12 bases lay in between. The CDR3 totals 13 residues. Germline V gene data show CDR1 as DFQATT and CDR2 as SNEGSKA (reference sequence). The CDR3 region has the DNA TGCAGTGCTAGGTGGTTAGACGGTCAGCCCCAGCATTTT. Residues: CSARWLDGQPQHF.

The rearrangement links TRBV7-2 to TRBJ2-5; D may be TRBD2 (6 bases). Trimming stripped 6 bases from V and 2 bases from J, with 13 bases between. This CDR3 is 14 amino acids long. CDR1 and CDR2 (germline): SGHTA, FQGNSA. The chain's CDR3 is CASSRGREQETQYF. CDR3 coding DNA: TGTGCCAGCAGTCGCGGACGGGAGCAAGAGACCCAGTACTTC.

This clonotype has just a few counts. The gene calls are TRBV20-1 and TRBJ2-1; TRBD1 matches 8 bases. The V segment lost 1 base and the J segment 3 bases; nucleotides outside the gene matches: 8. This CDR3 is 16 amino acids long. CDR1 DFQATT and CDR2 SNEGSKA come from the germline V gene (reference sequence). The CDR3 loop reads CSARGGDRGGYNEQFF. Written as DNA, the CDR3 is TGCAGTGCTAGAGGGGGAGACAGGGGTGGCTACAATGAGCAGTTCTTC.

The chain links TRBV20-1 to TRBJ1-1, with D unclear. V was shortened by 1 base and J by 4 bases, with 13 bases between the two germline ends. Germline CDR1 is DFQATT and CDR2 is SNEGSKA (reference sequence). The CDR3 length is 14 residues. For the CDR3, the DNA is TGCAGTGCTAGAGTTGGCGCGGCGTCCACTGAAGCTTTCTTT. Translation gives CSARVGAASTEAFF.

The chain is built from TRBV5-5 and TRBJ1-6; 8 bases agree with TRBD1. This CDR3 comprises 14 residues. V was clipped by 4 bases and J by 7 bases; unmatched bases: 4. In germline, CDR1 is SGHKS, CDR2 YYEKEE (reference sequence). CDR3 loop: CASSGDRKNSPLHF. The DNA of the CDR3 is TGTGCCAGCAGCGGGGACAGGAAAAATTCACCCCTCCACTTT.

J is TRBJ2-3 and V is TRBV7-2; D gene unclear. CDR3 length: 16 residues. V was shortened by 1 base and J by 0 bases, with 11 bases between the two germline ends. Germline CDR1 reads SGHTA; CDR2 reads FQGNSA. The CDR3 is CASSLGKASSTDTQYF. The CDR3 DNA follows: TGTGCCAGCAGCTTAGGAAAGGCGTCTAGCACAGATACGCAGTATTTT.

In DNA form, the CDR3 reads TGTGCCACCAGCAGGGACAGGGACGCCAGCTCCTATAATTCACCCCTCCACTTT. It specifies CATSRDRDASSYNSPLHF. The chain recombines TRBV15 with TRBJ1-6; 8 bases line up with TRBD1. This CDR3 contains 18 residues. The V gene's germline CDR1 is LNHNV and CDR2 YYDKDF (reference sequence). V shed 3 bases, J shed 0 bases, and the junction held 7 bases outside the gene matches.

The chain combines TRBV7-8 with TRBJ2-2, with 7 bases matching TRBD1. The germline V gene encodes CDR1 SGHVS and CDR2 FQNEAQ. This CDR3 region has 14 residues. V lost 5 bases to trimming and J lost 4 bases; unmatched junction nucleotides: 4. The CDR3 DNA is TGTGCCAGCAGCCCGGGGACAGTCACCGGGGAGCTGTTTTTT. As protein: CASSPGTVTGELFF.

This clonotype was seen a few times. V and J are TRBV20-1 and TRBJ1-2; 8 positions match TRBD1. This CDR3 has 18 residues. The germline CDR1 and CDR2 sequences are DFQATT and SNEGSKA (reference sequence). Trimming cost V 1 base and J 0 bases; bases outside gene matches: 13. The CDR3 DNA is TGCAGTGCTAGAGTTAATGGCCCGACAGGGGCCACTAACTATGGCTACACCTTC. It yields the protein CSARVNGPTGATNYGYTF.

V usage is TRBV20-1 and J usage is TRBJ2-1; D uncertain. This CDR3 region has 13 residues. CDR1 and CDR2 (germline): DFQATT, SNEGSKA (reference sequence). Trimming stripped 1 base from V and 4 bases from J, with 8 bases between. CDR3 coding DNA: TGCAGTGCTAGAGTTGCGCAGTACAATGAGCAGTTCTTC. Encoded protein: CSARVAQYNEQFF.

CDR3 amino acids: CASSSPKIGGRTEAFF. For the CDR3, the DNA is TGTGCCAGCAGCTCCCCGAAGATAGGGGGTCGCACTGAAGCTTTCTTT. This chain links TRBV7-8 with TRBJ1-1; D may be TRBD1 (6 bases). The CDR3 has 16 residues. Trimming left V 4 bases short and J 4 bases short, with 19 bases between. Germline V gene sequence: CDR1 SGHVS, CDR2 FQNEAQ.

This clonotype was seen a few times. The genes are TRBV5-1 and TRBJ2-7; 7 bases agree with TRBD1. Germline trimming cut 2 bases from V and 4 bases from J; bases unmatched to any gene: 12. This CDR3 is 16 amino acids long. CDR1 and CDR2 from the germline V gene are SGHRS and YFSETQ. This CDR3 reads CASSLLTGERRYEQYF. The CDR3 DNA reads as TGCGCCAGCAGCTTACTAACAGGGGAAAGGAGGTACGAGCAGTACTTC.

This clonotype came up a few times. The rearrangement links TRBV4-1 to TRBJ2-7; tentatively, D is TRBD2 (6 bases). V was clipped by 2 bases and J by 3 bases, with 14 bases between them. Germline V gene lookup returns CDR1 MGHRA and CDR2 YSYEKL. The CDR3 is 15 amino acids. CDR3 DNA sequence: TGCGCCAGCAGCCAATATCGGGGGTCAAGCTACGAGCAGTACTTC. The encoded protein is CASSQYRGSSYEQYF.

This clonotype has more than one count but fewer than ten. The V call is TRBV6-5, the J call TRBJ2-1, with D possibly being TRBD2 (7 bases). From germline, CDR1 is MNHEY and CDR2 SVGAGI. The CDR3 runs to 13 residues. The V gene lost 2 bases and the J gene lost 7 bases, with 9 bases spanning the gap. CDR3 region: CASSYRGGNEQFF. In nucleotides, the CDR3 is TGTGCCAGCAGTTACAGGGGGGGGAATGAGCAGTTCTTC.

In this sample, this clonotype turned up a few times. The CDR3 reads CASSQGTGGLTHFMRQYF. The CDR3 DNA reads TGCGCCAGCAGCCAAGGGACAGGGGGCCTCACCCACTTTATGAGGCAGTACTTC. The chain combines TRBV4-3 with TRBJ2-7, with 11 bases identical to TRBD1. The CDR3 is 18 residues long. Per germline, CDR1 LGHNA and CDR2 YSLEER. The J segment lost 9 bases and the V segment lost 1 base, leaving 17 bases of the junction unmatched.

The V call is TRBV29-1, the J call TRBJ1-1; maybe TRBD1 (5 bases). The V gene lost 7 bases and the J gene lost 11 bases, with 20 bases spanning the gap. Germline CDR1 SQVTM, CDR2 ANQGSEA. The CDR3 totals 12 residues. The CDR3: CSAGGYDSEAFF. As DNA, the CDR3 is TGCAGCGCCGGGGGTTACGACTCCGAGGCTTTCTTT.

V is TRBV10-3 and J is TRBJ2-5; D uncertain. CDR1 is ENHRY, CDR2 SYGVKD, per germline. The ends were cut back, 4 bases at V and 2 bases at J, with 5 bases in the middle. This CDR3 has 12 amino acids. DNA for the CDR3: TGTGCCATCAGTGCCGAGCAAGAGACCCAGTACTTC. Translated, it gives CAISAEQETQYF.

About this clonotype: Being one base from a much bigger clone, this may be a read error. This chain uses TRBV4-3 with TRBJ1-6; 7 nucleotides match TRBD1. CDR1 is LGHNA and CDR2 is YSLEER in the germline V gene. The CDR3 consists of 16 residues. J was trimmed by 8 bases and V by 1 base; bases with no gene match: 8. The CDR3 sequence: CASSQGQGFHDSPLHF. CDR3 nucleotide sequence: TGCGCCAGCAGCCAAGGACAGGGTTTCCATGATTCACCCCTCCACTTT.

The chain recombines TRBV5-4 with TRBJ1-4; TRBD1 matches at 7 bases. Germline values: CDR1 SGHNT, CDR2 YYREEE (reference sequence). The CDR3 runs 15 residues. V trimming: 5 bases; J trimming: 5 bases; junction bases outside the gene matches: 9. CDR3 region: CASSFAGGKNEKLFF. The CDR3 DNA reads TGTGCCAGCAGTTTCGCAGGGGGAAAAAATGAAAAACTGTTTTTT.

This clonotype was recorded only once. J is TRBJ2-1 and V is TRBV4-2; TRBD2 aligns across 9 bases. Germline CDR1 reads LGHNA; CDR2 reads YNFKEQ. The CDR3 is made up of 17 amino acids. After removal of 1 base from V and 7 bases from J, the junction contained 11 bases not matched to a gene. The CDR3 reads CASSQALGLAEYNEQFF. The CDR3 region has the DNA TGTGCCAGCAGCCAAGCCCTGGGACTAGCAGAATATAATGAGCAGTTCTTC.

This clonotype was detected a few times. A much larger clonotype is one base distant, so this may be a read error. CDR3 in DNA: TGTGCCAGCAGCTTTGGACAGAGCTACGAGCAGTACTTC. This encodes CASSFGQSYEQYF. The V call is TRBV11-3, the J call TRBJ2-7, with D possibly being TRBD1 (6 bases). The germline V gene has CDR1 SGHNT and CDR2 YENEEA. This CDR3 is 13 amino acids long. V was cut by 3 bases and J by 3 bases, with 9 bases left in between. The variable domain in full, completed from reference TRBV11-3 and TRBJ2-7, reads EAGVVQSPRYKIIEKKQPVAFWCNPISGHNTLYWYLQNLGQGPELLIRYENEEAVDDSQLPKDRFSAERLKGVDSTLKIQPAELGDSAVYLCASSFGQSYEQYFGPGTRLTVT.

In its sample, this clonotype was seen a few times. This rearrangement joins TRBV20-1 to TRBJ2-7; possibly TRBD2 for D (7 bases). Germline loops: CDR1 DFQATT, CDR2 SNEGSKA (reference sequence). The CDR3 contains 18 residues. Trimming shortened V by 5 bases and J by 0 bases, and 26 bases separated the two germline ends. The CDR3 DNA follows: TGCAGTGCTGTAAACGGGGGGCAGAGATCTTTGAGCTCCTACGAGCAGTACTTC. Amino acids: CSAVNGGQRSLSSYEQYF.

The chain's CDR3 is CASSGGAARTTNEKLFF. DNA for the CDR3: TGCGCCAGCAGCGGGGGGGCGGCCCGGACAACTAATGAAAAACTGTTTTTT. V usage is TRBV5-1 and J usage is TRBJ1-4; a possible D gene is TRBD1 (6 bases). The germline gives CDR1 SGHRS, CDR2 YFSETQ. The CDR3 is 17 residues long. The germline V and J ends were trimmed by 4 bases and 0 bases, with 16 bases remaining between them.

This clonotype was recorded once. The chain recombines TRBV7-2 with TRBJ2-5; the D gene is possibly TRBD2 (6 bases). This CDR3 region has 16 residues. V was trimmed by 0 bases and J by 0 bases, leaving 11 bases between them. Germline V gives CDR1 SGHTA, CDR2 FQGNSA. In DNA, the CDR3 is TGTGCCAGCAGCTTAGCGGCGGGACGGTACCAAGAGACCCAGTACTTC. Amino acid sequence: CASSLAAGRYQETQYF.

For the CDR3, the DNA is TGCGCCAGCAGCCAAGCGGACAGGGATTACACTGAAGCTTTCTTT. This gives the protein CASSQADRDYTEAFF. The chain couples TRBV4-3 to TRBJ1-1; TRBD1 matches 8 bases. This CDR3 has 15 residues. The trim removed 1 base at V and 3 bases at J, leaving 4 bases unmatched. Germline V gene lookup returns CDR1 LGHNA and CDR2 YSLEER.

This clonotype has more than one count but fewer than ten. The CDR3 nucleotides read TGTGCCAGCAGTATCCAGGGTCATAGCAATCAGCCCCAGCATTTT. This translates into CASSIQGHSNQPQHF. J is TRBJ1-5 and V is TRBV6-1, with D possibly matching TRBD1 (5 bases). V shed 5 bases and J shed 0 bases, with 11 bases lying between them. CDR3 length: 15 amino acids. Germline CDR1 and CDR2: MNHNS and SASEGT.